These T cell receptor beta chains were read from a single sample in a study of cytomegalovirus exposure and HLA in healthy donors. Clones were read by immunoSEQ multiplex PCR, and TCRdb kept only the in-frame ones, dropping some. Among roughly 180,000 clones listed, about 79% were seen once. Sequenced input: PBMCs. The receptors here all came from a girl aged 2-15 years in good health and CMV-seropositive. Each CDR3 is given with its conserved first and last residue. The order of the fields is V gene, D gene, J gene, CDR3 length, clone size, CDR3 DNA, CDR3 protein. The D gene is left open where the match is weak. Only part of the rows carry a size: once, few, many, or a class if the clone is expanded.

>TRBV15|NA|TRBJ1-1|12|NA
TGTGCCACCAGCACATACGGGGGAGAAGCTTTCTTT
CATSTYGGEAFF
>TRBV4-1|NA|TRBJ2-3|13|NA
TGCGCCAGCAGCCTACGGGACTTCCATACGCAGTATTTT
CASSLRDFHTQYF
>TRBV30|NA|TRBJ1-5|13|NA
TGTGCCTGGAGCTCGAGGGATAATCAGCCCCAGCATTTT
CAWSSRDNQPQHF
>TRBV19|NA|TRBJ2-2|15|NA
TGTGCCAGTAGTACAACGGACAGAGACACCGGGGAGCTGTTTTTT
CASSTTDRDTGELFF
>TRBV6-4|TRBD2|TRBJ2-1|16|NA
TGTGCCAGCAGCCCCCGCACTAGCGCGGGCTACAATGAGCAGTTCTTC
CASSPRTSAGYNEQFF
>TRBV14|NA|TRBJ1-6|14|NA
TGTGCCAGCAGCCAAGTCCCCCAGGGGAAACCCCTCCACTTT
CASSQVPQGKPLHF
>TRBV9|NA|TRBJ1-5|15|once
TGTGCCAGCAGCGTAGATGACAGGAGCAATCAGCCCCAGCATTTT
CASSVDDRSNQPQHF
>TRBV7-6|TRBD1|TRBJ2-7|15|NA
TGTGCCAGCAGCGCCTCCGGGACAGAGTCCTACGAGCAGTACTTC
CASSASGTESYEQYF
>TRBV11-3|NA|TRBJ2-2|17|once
TGTGCCAGCAGCTTAGGGTTTCTAGCTGCTGACACCGGGGAGCTGTTTTTT
CASSLGFLAADTGELFF
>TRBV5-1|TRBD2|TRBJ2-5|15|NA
TGCGCCAGCAGCACCGGACTAGCGGACCGAGAGACCCAGTACTTC
CASSTGLADRETQYF
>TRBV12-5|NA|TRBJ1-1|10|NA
TGTGCTAGTGTACAGGTTGAAGCTTTCTTT
CASVQVEAFF
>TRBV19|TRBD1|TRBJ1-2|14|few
TGTGCCAGCTCCCGGGACAGGGGATCGGGGGGCTACACCTTC
CASSRDRGSGGYTF
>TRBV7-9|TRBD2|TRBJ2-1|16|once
TGTGCCAGCAGCCATAGCGGGAGCTTCCAGTACAATGAGCAGTTCTTC
CASSHSGSFQYNEQFF
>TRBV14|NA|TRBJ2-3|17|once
TGTGCCAGCAGCCAAGATCTGAACAGGCCAGTCACAGATACGCAGTATTTT
CASSQDLNRPVTDTQYF
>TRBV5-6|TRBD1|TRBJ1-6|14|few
TGTGCCAGCAGCCAAGGACAGGGTTCTTCACCCCTCCACTTT
CASSQGQGSSPLHF
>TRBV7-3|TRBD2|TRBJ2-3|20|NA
TGTGCCAGCAGCTTACGAGGGATTGGAGGACTAGCGGGGACAACAGATACGCAGTATTTT
CASSLRGIGGLAGTTDTQYF
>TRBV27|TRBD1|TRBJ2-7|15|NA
TGTGCCAGCAGTTCCGCCCCGGGACAGGCCTACGAGCAGTACTTC
CASSSAPGQAYEQYF
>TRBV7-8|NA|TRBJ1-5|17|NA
TGTGCCAGCAGCCCCCTAATAGGCGCAGGGAGGCCGTCGCTCCAGCATTTT
CASSPLIGAGRPSLQHF
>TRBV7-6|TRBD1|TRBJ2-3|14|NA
TGTGCCAGCAGCTACAGGGGTCGGACAGATACGCAGTATTTT
CASSYRGRTDTQYF
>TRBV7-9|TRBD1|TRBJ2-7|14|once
TGTGCCAGCAGCCCCGGGACAGCAACCTACGAGCAGTACTTC
CASSPGTATYEQYF
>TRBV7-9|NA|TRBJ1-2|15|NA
TGTGCCAGCAGCTTAGCTGCGACAGTCAACTATGGCTACACCTTC
CASSLAATVNYGYTF
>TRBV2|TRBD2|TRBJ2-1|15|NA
TGTGCCAGCAGTGTGGGGACTAGCGGGGCCAATGAGCAGTTCTTC
CASSVGTSGANEQFF
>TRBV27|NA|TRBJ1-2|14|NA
TGTGCCAGCAGTTTACGGGGGGCGGGGTATGGCTACACCTTC
CASSLRGAGYGYTF
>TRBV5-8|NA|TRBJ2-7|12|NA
TGTGCCAGCAGCGGGGGGATCGGGGAGCAGTACTTC
CASSGGIGEQYF
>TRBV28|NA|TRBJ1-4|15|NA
TGTGCCAGCAGCAAAATGACAGCAACTAATGAAAAACTGTTTTTT
CASSKMTATNEKLFF
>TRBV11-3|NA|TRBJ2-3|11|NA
TGTGCCAGCAGCCAACTAAGTACGCAGTATTTT
CASSQLSTQYF
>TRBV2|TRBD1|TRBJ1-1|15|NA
TGTGCCAGCAGTCCGCCGGGACAGGGGGCTACAGGGGCTTTCTTT
CASSPPGQGATGAFF
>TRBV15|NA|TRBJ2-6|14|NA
TGTGCCACCAGCAGCAACAACAGGGCCAACGTCCTGACTTTC
CATSSNNRANVLTF
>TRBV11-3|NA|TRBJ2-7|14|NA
TGTGCCAGCAGCCCCGTGGCAGGGGCCTACGAGCAGTACTTC
CASSPVAGAYEQYF
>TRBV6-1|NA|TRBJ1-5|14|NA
TGTGCCAGCAGTTATACAGGGAGCAATCAGCCCCAGCATTTT
CASSYTGSNQPQHF
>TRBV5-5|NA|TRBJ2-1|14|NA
TGTGCCAGCATGGGCGGGATCTCCTACAATGAGCAGTTCTTC
CASMGGISYNEQFF
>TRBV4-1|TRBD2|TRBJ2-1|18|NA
TGCGCCAGCAGCCAAGGCGTAAGCGGGAGGGGGTTCTACAATGAGCAGTTCTTC
CASSQGVSGRGFYNEQFF
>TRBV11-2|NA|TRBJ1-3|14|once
TGTGCCAGCAGCTTAGGGAGCTCTGGAAACACCATATATTTT
CASSLGSSGNTIYF
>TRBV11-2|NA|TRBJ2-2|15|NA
TGTGCCAGCAGCTTATACGATGGGAGGACCGGGGAGCTGTTTTTT
CASSLYDGRTGELFF
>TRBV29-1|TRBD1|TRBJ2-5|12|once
TGCAGCGGTCTAAGACAGGGTCGAGAGCAGTACTTC
CSGLRQGREQYF
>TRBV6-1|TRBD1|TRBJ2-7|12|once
TGTGCCATCCGGGACAGGGCCCACGAGCAGTACTTC
CAIRDRAHEQYF
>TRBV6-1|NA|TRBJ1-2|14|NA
TGTGCCAGCAGTGTTCACAGGGCTACCTATGGCTACACCTTC
CASSVHRATYGYTF
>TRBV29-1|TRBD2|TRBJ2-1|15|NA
TGCAGCGTTGACATTTCTAGCGGAGTCTACAATGAGCAGTTCTTC
CSVDISSGVYNEQFF
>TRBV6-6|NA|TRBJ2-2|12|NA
TGTGCCAGCAGGGCCCCTCCCGGGGAGCTGTTTTTT
CASRAPPGELFF
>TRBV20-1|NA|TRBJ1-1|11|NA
TGCAGTTCCGGACAGAACACTGAAGCTTTCTTT
CSSGQNTEAFF
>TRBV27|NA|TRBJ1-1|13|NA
TGTGCCAGCAGCTCGACAAGGCGCACTGAAGCTTTCTTT
CASSSTRRTEAFF
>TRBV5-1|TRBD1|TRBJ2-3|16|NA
TGCGCCAGCAGCTTGATCTCGGGACAGGGCACAGATACGCAGTATTTT
CASSLISGQGTDTQYF
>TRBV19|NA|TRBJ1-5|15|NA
TGTGCCAGTAGGGACAGTTACCTCCACAATCAGCCCCAGCATTTT
CASRDSYLHNQPQHF
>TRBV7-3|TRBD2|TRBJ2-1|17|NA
TGTGCCAGCAGCCGAGGAGGTAGCGGGGGGGGTAGGAATGAGCAGTTCTTC
CASSRGGSGGGRNEQFF
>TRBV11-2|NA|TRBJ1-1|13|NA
TGTGCCAGCAGCTTAGCAGTGAACACTGAAGCTTTCTTT
CASSLAVNTEAFF
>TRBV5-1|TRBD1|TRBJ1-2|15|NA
TGCGCCAGCAGCTGGAATAGAGGGACAGCCTATGGCTACACCTTC
CASSWNRGTAYGYTF
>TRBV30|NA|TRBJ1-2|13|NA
TGTGCCTGGACATATCAGGGTCACTATGGCTACACCTTC
CAWTYQGHYGYTF
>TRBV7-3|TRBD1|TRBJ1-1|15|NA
TGTGCCAGCAGCGTGGACAGGGAGGTGGGGACTGAAGCTTTCTTT
CASSVDREVGTEAFF
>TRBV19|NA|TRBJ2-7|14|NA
TGTGCCAGTAGCATGGGACTCGCTAGCCGGGAGCAGTACTTC
CASSMGLASREQYF
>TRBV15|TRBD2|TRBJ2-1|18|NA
TGTGCCACCAGCAGAAAGCGGGAGGGCCAGTTCCCCTACAATGAGCAGTTCTTC
CATSRKREGQFPYNEQFF
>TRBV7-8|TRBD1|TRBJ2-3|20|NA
TGTGCCAGCAGCTTTGCGGGACAGGGGTTTTTCACCTCTAGCACAGATACGCAGTATTTT
CASSFAGQGFFTSSTDTQYF
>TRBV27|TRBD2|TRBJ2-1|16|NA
TGTGCCAGCAGTTTACTACTAGCGCTTAGCGGTAGTGAGCAGTTCTTC
CASSLLLALSGSEQFF